These T cell receptor beta chains were read from a single sample in a study of T cell changes during pregnancy in multiple sclerosis. The assay was immunoSEQ multiplex PCR, and TCRdb's table has in-frame clones only and misses some. The table includes 40,000 to 45,000 clones, 80% to 90% detected once. The sample consisted of CD4+ T cells from peripheral blood mononuclear cells, taken in the first trimester of pregnancy. Receptor source: a female donor with multiple sclerosis, enrolled in a pregnancy study. Each CDR3 is given with its conserved first and last residue. Fields, in order: V gene, clone size, J gene, D gene, CDR3 DNA, CDR3 protein. The D gene is left open where the match is weak. Part of the rows lack a size; the others show once, few, many or a class for expanded clones.

V gene: TRBV4-3
clone size: .
J gene: TRBJ2-7
D gene: TRBD1
CDR3 DNA: TGCGCCAGCAGCCAAGACGCTGGACAGGGGTCCTACGAGCAGTACTTC
CDR3 protein: CASSQDAGQGSYEQYF

V gene: TRBV6-5
clone size: .
J gene: TRBJ2-5
D gene: .
CDR3 DNA: TGTGCCAGCATTCCCCCTCCGAGGACCCAGTACTTC
CDR3 protein: CASIPPPRTQYF

V gene: TRBV28
clone size: .
J gene: TRBJ2-2
D gene: .
CDR3 DNA: TGTGCCAGCAGCCCAGTCACCGGGGAGCTGTTTTTT
CDR3 protein: CASSPVTGELFF

V gene: TRBV14
clone size: .
J gene: TRBJ1-2
D gene: .
CDR3 DNA: TGTGCCAGCAGCCCCCAGTTTTCGGGCTACACCTTC
CDR3 protein: CASSPQFSGYTF

V gene: TRBV7-2
clone size: .
J gene: TRBJ2-3
D gene: .
CDR3 DNA: TGTGCCAGCAGCTTATCCCCAACGAGCGGTCCCTGGTATTTT
CDR3 protein: CASSLSPTSGPWYF

V gene: TRBV28
clone size: .
J gene: TRBJ1-1
D gene: .
CDR3 DNA: TGTGCCAGCGGACTTATACGGGGAGCTTTCTTT
CDR3 protein: CASGLIRGAFF

V gene: TRBV10-2
clone size: .
J gene: TRBJ2-7
D gene: .
CDR3 DNA: TGCGCCAGTCAGGACTTCGACTACGAGCAGTACTTC
CDR3 protein: CASQDFDYEQYF

V gene: TRBV19
clone size: .
J gene: TRBJ2-7
D gene: .
CDR3 DNA: TGTGCCAGTAGTATAGGGCAGTCCTACGAGCAGTACTTC
CDR3 protein: CASSIGQSYEQYF

V gene: TRBV18
clone size: .
J gene: TRBJ2-5
D gene: .
CDR3 DNA: TGTGCCAGCTCGCGTACTGACCAAGAGACCCAGTACTTC
CDR3 protein: CASSRTDQETQYF

V gene: TRBV19
clone size: .
J gene: TRBJ1-2
D gene: .
CDR3 DNA: TGTGCCAGTAGTATAGCCGGGGGTGGCTATGGCTACACCTTC
CDR3 protein: CASSIAGGGYGYTF

V gene: TRBV14
clone size: .
J gene: TRBJ1-4
D gene: TRBD1
CDR3 DNA: TGTGCCAGCAGCCCATATGGACAGGGTAATGAAAAACTGTTTTTT
CDR3 protein: CASSPYGQGNEKLFF

V gene: TRBV7-2
clone size: .
J gene: TRBJ2-3
D gene: .
CDR3 DNA: TGTGCCAGCAGCCCTGGAGGGACCACAGATACGCAGTATTTT
CDR3 protein: CASSPGGTTDTQYF

V gene: TRBV27
clone size: once
J gene: TRBJ2-1
D gene: .
CDR3 DNA: TGTGCCAGCAGTCAGGGGCCCCGCGACAATGAGCAGTTCTTC
CDR3 protein: CASSQGPRDNEQFF

V gene: TRBV19
clone size: .
J gene: TRBJ2-1
D gene: TRBD1
CDR3 DNA: TGTGCCAGTACCACATACGGGACAGGGGGTCGGAATGAGCAGTTCTTC
CDR3 protein: CASTTYGTGGRNEQFF

V gene: TRBV9
clone size: .
J gene: TRBJ2-5
D gene: TRBD2
CDR3 DNA: TGTGCCAGCAGCGTAGGGGGACTACTCCAAGAGACCCAGTACTTC
CDR3 protein: CASSVGGLLQETQYF

V gene: TRBV19
clone size: .
J gene: TRBJ2-2
D gene: .
CDR3 DNA: TGTGCCAGTAGTATGCGTCACAACACCGGGGAGCTGTTTTTT
CDR3 protein: CASSMRHNTGELFF

V gene: TRBV4-3
clone size: .
J gene: TRBJ2-7
D gene: TRBD1
CDR3 DNA: TGCGCCAGCAGCCAAGATAGGGGGCAGGCGAGTCGGTACGAGCAGTACTTC
CDR3 protein: CASSQDRGQASRYEQYF

V gene: TRBV29-1
clone size: once
J gene: TRBJ2-4
D gene: .
CDR3 DNA: TGCAGTTGGGAGTCCAAAAACATTCAGTACTTC
CDR3 protein: CSWESKNIQYF

V gene: TRBV29-1
clone size: .
J gene: TRBJ2-1
D gene: .
CDR3 DNA: TGCAGCGTGGAAAGGGGCGGTGAGCAGTTCTTC
CDR3 protein: CSVERGGEQFF

V gene: TRBV7-2
clone size: .
J gene: TRBJ1-1
D gene: .
CDR3 DNA: TGTGCCAGCAAACCTTCTCCAGGGAGGACTGAAGCTTTCTTT
CDR3 protein: CASKPSPGRTEAFF

V gene: TRBV9
clone size: .
J gene: TRBJ2-3
D gene: TRBD2
CDR3 DNA: TGTGCCAGCAGCGTAGAAGGTAGCGGGGCTTCAGATACGCAGTATTTT
CDR3 protein: CASSVEGSGASDTQYF

V gene: TRBV6-6
clone size: .
J gene: TRBJ1-1
D gene: TRBD1
CDR3 DNA: TGTGCCAGCAGTTCGGGACAGGGTTTCGTGAACACTGAAGCTTTCTTT
CDR3 protein: CASSSGQGFVNTEAFF

V gene: TRBV25-1
clone size: .
J gene: TRBJ2-1
D gene: TRBD2
CDR3 DNA: TGTGCCAGCAGTGAATACGGCGGGAGCAGGTCCTACAATGAGCAGTTCTTC
CDR3 protein: CASSEYGGSRSYNEQFF

V gene: TRBV19
clone size: .
J gene: TRBJ2-7
D gene: .
CDR3 DNA: TGTGCCAGTAGTAGATCAGGGATCTCCTACGAGCAGTACTTC
CDR3 protein: CASSRSGISYEQYF

V gene: TRBV5-1
clone size: .
J gene: TRBJ2-7
D gene: .
CDR3 DNA: TGCGCCAGCAGCTTGGCCGGGATGGGCGAGCAGTACTTC
CDR3 protein: CASSLAGMGEQYF

V gene: TRBV15
clone size: .
J gene: TRBJ2-7
D gene: .
CDR3 DNA: TGTGCCACCAGCAGAGATTTCGGTACCTACGAGCAGTACTTC
CDR3 protein: CATSRDFGTYEQYF

V gene: TRBV7-6
clone size: .
J gene: TRBJ2-7
D gene: .
CDR3 DNA: TGTGCCAGCAGCTCGCGGACATCTGGGGAGCAGTACTTC
CDR3 protein: CASSSRTSGEQYF

V gene: TRBV27
clone size: .
J gene: TRBJ2-7
D gene: TRBD2
CDR3 DNA: TGTGCCAGCGGAACCTTGGGACTAGCGGGACTTTACGAGCAGTACTTC
CDR3 protein: CASGTLGLAGLYEQYF

V gene: TRBV27
clone size: medium-sized
J gene: TRBJ2-4
D gene: TRBD1
CDR3 DNA: TGTGCCAGCAGTCAACCACAGGGGTCGGCCAAAAACATTCAGTACTTC
CDR3 protein: CASSQPQGSAKNIQYF

V gene: TRBV6-6
clone size: .
J gene: TRBJ1-1
D gene: TRBD1
CDR3 DNA: TGTGCCAGCAGTCCTACCCGGGACAGGAACACTGAAGCTTTCTTT
CDR3 protein: CASSPTRDRNTEAFF

V gene: TRBV5-8
clone size: .
J gene: TRBJ1-1
D gene: TRBD1
CDR3 DNA: TGTGCCAGCAGCTATACTACAGGGGGTAATGAAGCTTTCTTT
CDR3 protein: CASSYTTGGNEAFF

V gene: TRBV7-2
clone size: .
J gene: TRBJ2-1
D gene: .
CDR3 DNA: TGTGCCAGCAGCTTAGCATTCCCAGGCAATGAGCAGTTCTTC
CDR3 protein: CASSLAFPGNEQFF

V gene: TRBV12-5
clone size: once
J gene: TRBJ2-7
D gene: .
CDR3 DNA: TGTGCTAGTGGTTTGGGCCCCGGGAACTACGAGCAGTACTTC
CDR3 protein: CASGLGPGNYEQYF

V gene: TRBV11-3
clone size: .
J gene: TRBJ1-4
D gene: .
CDR3 DNA: TGTGCCAGCAGCTTGGGGGGGACTAATGAAAAACTGTTTTTT
CDR3 protein: CASSLGGTNEKLFF

V gene: TRBV30
clone size: few
J gene: TRBJ1-5
D gene: TRBD1
CDR3 DNA: TGTGCCTGGAGTGTCAGGGGGCAGCCCCAGCATTTT
CDR3 protein: CAWSVRGQPQHF

V gene: TRBV6-1
clone size: .
J gene: TRBJ1-2
D gene: .
CDR3 DNA: TGTGCCAGCAGTGGACAAACAAGGCCGGAAAACTTC
CDR3 protein: CASSGQTRPENF

V gene: TRBV5-8
clone size: .
J gene: TRBJ1-1
D gene: TRBD1
CDR3 DNA: TGTGCCAGCAGCTTAGGGACAGCTATGAGGGGGACTGAAGCTTTCTTT
CDR3 protein: CASSLGTAMRGTEAFF

V gene: TRBV19
clone size: .
J gene: TRBJ1-2
D gene: TRBD1
CDR3 DNA: TGTGCCAGTACCAGGACCGGGACAGGACTTCCCTACACCTTC
CDR3 protein: CASTRTGTGLPYTF

V gene: TRBV4-2
clone size: .
J gene: TRBJ1-4
D gene: .
CDR3 DNA: TGTGCCAGCAGCCAAGAAGGGTCTAGGCCGGGAGAAAAACTGTTTTTT
CDR3 protein: CASSQEGSRPGEKLFF

V gene: TRBV5-1
clone size: .
J gene: TRBJ2-1
D gene: .
CDR3 DNA: TGCGCCAGCAGCTTGGCACAACAGGTTTACAATGAGCAGTTCTTC
CDR3 protein: CASSLAQQVYNEQFF

V gene: TRBV4-2
clone size: once
J gene: TRBJ2-5
D gene: TRBD2
CDR3 DNA: TGTGCCAGCAGCAAGGGACTAGCGGGACGAGAGACCCAGTACTTC
CDR3 protein: CASSKGLAGRETQYF

V gene: TRBV14
clone size: .
J gene: TRBJ2-1
D gene: .
CDR3 DNA: TGTGCCACTTCGCGGGCCCCTCGGTACAATGAGCAGTTCTTC
CDR3 protein: CATSRAPRYNEQFF

V gene: TRBV5-4
clone size: .
J gene: TRBJ2-5
D gene: TRBD2
CDR3 DNA: TGTGCCAGCAGCTTGGACCCTGTAGCGGGGCAAGAGACCCAGTACTTC
CDR3 protein: CASSLDPVAGQETQYF

V gene: TRBV6-5
clone size: .
J gene: TRBJ2-1
D gene: .
CDR3 DNA: TGTGCCACCAGAGGCGGCCCTTCCTACAATGAGCAGTTCTTC
CDR3 protein: CATRGGPSYNEQFF

V gene: TRBV10-3
clone size: .
J gene: TRBJ2-3
D gene: TRBD2
CDR3 DNA: TGTGCCGTACGGACTAGCGGGAGGGGAGATACGCAGTATTTT
CDR3 protein: CAVRTSGRGDTQYF

V gene: TRBV19
clone size: .
J gene: TRBJ2-2
D gene: .
CDR3 DNA: TGTGCCAGTAGTATAGGCACCTTTAGAGAGCTGTTTTTT
CDR3 protein: CASSIGTFRELFF

V gene: TRBV21-1
clone size: .
J gene: TRBJ2-7
D gene: .
CDR3 DNA: TGTGCCAGCAGCTCTTCCGGGGACAGGGAAGGGCTAGCGGGAGGGCCGGGTAGCCGCGAGCAGTACTTC
CDR3 protein: CASSSSGDREGLAGGPGSREQYF

V gene: TRBV9
clone size: .
J gene: TRBJ2-1
D gene: TRBD2
CDR3 DNA: TGTGCCAGCAGCGTAGGTCCCGGGACTAGCGGGAGGTCCTACAATGAGCAGTTCTTC
CDR3 protein: CASSVGPGTSGRSYNEQFF

V gene: TRBV7-3
clone size: medium-sized
J gene: TRBJ2-3
D gene: TRBD2
CDR3 DNA: TGTGCCAGCAGCCCACTAGCGGGAATACAGAATACGCAGTATTTT
CDR3 protein: CASSPLAGIQNTQYF

V gene: TRBV4-3
clone size: .
J gene: TRBJ1-1
D gene: TRBD1
CDR3 DNA: TGCGCCAGCAGCCCCCGACAGGGTATGGCGAACACTGAAGCTTTCTTT
CDR3 protein: CASSPRQGMANTEAFF

V gene: TRBV9
clone size: .
J gene: TRBJ2-1
D gene: TRBD2
CDR3 DNA: TGTGCCAGCAGCGTAGAACTAGCGGGGTACAATGAGCAGTTCTTC
CDR3 protein: CASSVELAGYNEQFF

V gene: TRBV9
clone size: .
J gene: TRBJ2-7
D gene: .
CDR3 DNA: TGTGCCAGCAGCGTACCCCCTCGGACTTCCGGCAGCTCCTACGAGCAGTACTTC
CDR3 protein: CASSVPPRTSGSSYEQYF

V gene: TRBV2
clone size: once
J gene: TRBJ2-7
D gene: TRBD2
CDR3 DNA: TGTGCCTCTCGGGGACTATACTACGAGCAGTACTTC
CDR3 protein: CASRGLYYEQYF

V gene: TRBV19
clone size: .
J gene: TRBJ2-3
D gene: TRBD2
CDR3 DNA: TGTGCCAGTAGTCATAGCGGGGGCACAGATACGCAGTATTTT
CDR3 protein: CASSHSGGTDTQYF

V gene: TRBV27
clone size: .
J gene: TRBJ2-7
D gene: .
CDR3 DNA: TGTGCCAGCAGTCCCGGGACTCGAGAGCAGTACTTC
CDR3 protein: CASSPGTREQYF

V gene: TRBV6-5
clone size: .
J gene: TRBJ1-1
D gene: .
CDR3 DNA: TGTGCCAGCAGGAACCGGAAAGGGGCTTACACTGAAGCTTTCTTT
CDR3 protein: CASRNRKGAYTEAFF